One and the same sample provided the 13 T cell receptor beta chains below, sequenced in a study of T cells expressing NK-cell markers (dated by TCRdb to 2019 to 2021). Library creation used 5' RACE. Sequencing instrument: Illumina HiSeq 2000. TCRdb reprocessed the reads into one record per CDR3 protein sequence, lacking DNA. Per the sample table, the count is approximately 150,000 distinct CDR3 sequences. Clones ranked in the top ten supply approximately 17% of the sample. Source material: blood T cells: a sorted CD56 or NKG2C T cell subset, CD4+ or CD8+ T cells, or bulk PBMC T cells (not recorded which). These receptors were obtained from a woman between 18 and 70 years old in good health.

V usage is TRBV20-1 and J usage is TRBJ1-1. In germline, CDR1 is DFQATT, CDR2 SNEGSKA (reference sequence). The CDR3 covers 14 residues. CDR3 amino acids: CSARGGRSNTEAFF.

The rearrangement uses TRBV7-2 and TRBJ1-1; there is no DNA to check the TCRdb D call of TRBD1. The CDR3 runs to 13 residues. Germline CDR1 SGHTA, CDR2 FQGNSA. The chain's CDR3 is CASSFPGTSEAFF.

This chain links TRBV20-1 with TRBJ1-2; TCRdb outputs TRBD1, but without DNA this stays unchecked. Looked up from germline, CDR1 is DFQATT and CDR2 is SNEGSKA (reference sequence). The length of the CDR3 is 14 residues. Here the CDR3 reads CSAQDRSSNYGYTF.

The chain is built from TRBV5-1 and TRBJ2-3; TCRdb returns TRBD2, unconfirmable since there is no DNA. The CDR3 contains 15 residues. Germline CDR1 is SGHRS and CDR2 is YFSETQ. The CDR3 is CATSTSGVNTDTQYF.

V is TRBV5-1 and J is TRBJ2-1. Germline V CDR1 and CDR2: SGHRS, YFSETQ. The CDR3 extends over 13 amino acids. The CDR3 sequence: CASSLNVDNEQFF.

CDR3 region: CASSGRVASTDTQYF. This rearrangement joins TRBV6-1 to TRBJ2-3. The CDR3 runs to 15 residues. CDR1 is MNHNS, CDR2 SASEGT, per germline.

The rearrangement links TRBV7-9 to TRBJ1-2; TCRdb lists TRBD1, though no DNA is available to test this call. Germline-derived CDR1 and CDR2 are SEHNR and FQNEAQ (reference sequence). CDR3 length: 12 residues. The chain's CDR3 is CASSAEDRGCTF.

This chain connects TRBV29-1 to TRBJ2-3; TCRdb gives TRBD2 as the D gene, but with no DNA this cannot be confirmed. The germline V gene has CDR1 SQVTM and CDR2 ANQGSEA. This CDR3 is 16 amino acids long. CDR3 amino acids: CSVVGVSGRNTDTQYF.

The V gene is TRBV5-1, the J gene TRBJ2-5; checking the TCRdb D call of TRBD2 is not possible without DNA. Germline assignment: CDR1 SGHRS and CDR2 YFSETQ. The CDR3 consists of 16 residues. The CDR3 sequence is CASSPRLAGVMETQYF.

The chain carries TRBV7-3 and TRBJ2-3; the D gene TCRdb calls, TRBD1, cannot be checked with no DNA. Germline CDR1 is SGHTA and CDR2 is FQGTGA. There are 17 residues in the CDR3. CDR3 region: CASSPATGTPSGYTQYF.

This CDR3 reads CASSQGFLAGVDEQYF. The chain joins TRBV4-2 to TRBJ2-7; TCRdb names TRBD2, which stays unverified in the absence of DNA. The CDR3 contains 16 residues. CDR1 and CDR2 from the germline V gene are LGHNA and YNFKEQ.

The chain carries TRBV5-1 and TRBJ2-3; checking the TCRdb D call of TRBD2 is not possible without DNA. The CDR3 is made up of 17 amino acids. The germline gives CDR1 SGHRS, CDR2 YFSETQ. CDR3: CASSPFGLADYTDTQYF.

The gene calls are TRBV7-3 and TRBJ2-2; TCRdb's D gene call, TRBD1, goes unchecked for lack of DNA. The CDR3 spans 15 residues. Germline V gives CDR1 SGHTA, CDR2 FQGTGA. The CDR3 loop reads CASSPGHLNTGELFF.